This T cell receptor (beta chain) was recorded in a study of control samples from healthy donors and cancer patients. V was clipped by 2 bases and J by 3 bases, with 10 bases between them. Germline loops: CDR1 LNHNV, CDR2 YYDKDF (reference sequence). This CDR3 comprises 15 residues. Produced via immunoSEQ multiplex PCR; TCRdb's table is partial and in-frame only. The sample includes 150,000 to 200,000 clones, approximately 93% of them seen just once. The chain joins TRBV15 to TRBJ1-4; no clear D. The receptor was isolated from a middle-aged woman in good health. The specimen sequenced was blood. The CDR3 region has the DNA TGTGCCACCAGCAGATCCCCGACGGCTAATGAAAAACTGTTTTTT. It codes for CATSRSPTANEKLFF.